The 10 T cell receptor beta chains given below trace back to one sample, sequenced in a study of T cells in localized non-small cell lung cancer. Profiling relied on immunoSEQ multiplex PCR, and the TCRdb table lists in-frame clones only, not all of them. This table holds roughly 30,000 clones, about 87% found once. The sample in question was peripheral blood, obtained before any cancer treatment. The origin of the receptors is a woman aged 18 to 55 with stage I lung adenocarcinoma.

CDR3 sequence (DNA): TGTGCCAGCAGTTTGGGAACGTGGGGAGGGGGTTACCAAGAGACCCAGTACTTC. Encoded protein: CASSLGTWGGGYQETQYF. V usage is TRBV28 and J usage is TRBJ2-5, with D possibly TRBD2 on 7 matching bases. The germline V and J ends were trimmed by 3 bases and 0 bases, with 20 bases remaining between them. Germline CDR1 is MDHEN and CDR2 is SYDVKM. CDR3 length: 18 residues.

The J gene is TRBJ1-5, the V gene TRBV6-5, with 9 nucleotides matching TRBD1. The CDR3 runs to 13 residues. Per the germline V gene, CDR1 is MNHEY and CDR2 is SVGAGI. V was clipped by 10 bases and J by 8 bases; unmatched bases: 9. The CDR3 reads CATYFGQGKPQHF. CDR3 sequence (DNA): TGTGCCACGTACTTCGGACAGGGGAAGCCCCAGCATTTT.

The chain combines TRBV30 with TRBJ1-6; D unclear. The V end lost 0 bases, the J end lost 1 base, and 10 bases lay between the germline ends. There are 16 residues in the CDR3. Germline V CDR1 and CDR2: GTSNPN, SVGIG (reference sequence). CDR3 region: CAWSVTGWSYNSPLHF. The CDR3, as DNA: TGTGCCTGGAGTGTAACGGGTTGGTCCTATAATTCACCCCTCCACTTT.

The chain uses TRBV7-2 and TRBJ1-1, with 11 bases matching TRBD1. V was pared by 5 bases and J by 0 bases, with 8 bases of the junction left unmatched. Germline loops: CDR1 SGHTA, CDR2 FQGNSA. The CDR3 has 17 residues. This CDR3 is CASSRRTGGFLNTEAFF. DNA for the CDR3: TGTGCCAGCAGCCGTCGGACAGGGGGCTTTCTGAACACTGAAGCTTTCTTT.

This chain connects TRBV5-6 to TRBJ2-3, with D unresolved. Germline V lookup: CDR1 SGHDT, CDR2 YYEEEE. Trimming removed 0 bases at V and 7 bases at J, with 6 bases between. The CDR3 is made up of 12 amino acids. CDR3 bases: TGTGCCAGCAGCTTGGTCCCCAATACGCAGTATTTT. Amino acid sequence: CASSLVPNTQYF.

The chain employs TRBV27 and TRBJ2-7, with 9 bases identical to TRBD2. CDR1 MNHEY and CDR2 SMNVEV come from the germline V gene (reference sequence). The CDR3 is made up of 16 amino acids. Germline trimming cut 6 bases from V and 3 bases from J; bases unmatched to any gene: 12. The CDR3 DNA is TGTGCCAGCAGCCCCCTGGAGAGCGGGAGGATCTACGAGCAGTACTTC. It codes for CASSPLESGRIYEQYF.

DNA of the CDR3: TGTGCCAGCAGCGGAGCTAGCGGGAGGATCAATGAGCAGTTCTTC. Translating it yields CASSGASGRINEQFF. The chain combines TRBV9 with TRBJ2-1; 11 bases agree with TRBD2. Germline lookup yields CDR1 SGDLS and CDR2 YYNGEE. The CDR3 spans 15 residues. Trimming took 3 bases from V and 6 from J; bases not matched to a gene: 5.

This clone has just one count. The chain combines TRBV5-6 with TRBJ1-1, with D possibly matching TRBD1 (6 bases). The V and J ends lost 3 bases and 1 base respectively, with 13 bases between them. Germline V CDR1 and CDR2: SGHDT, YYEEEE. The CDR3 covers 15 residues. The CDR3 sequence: CASSSTGTGNTEAFF. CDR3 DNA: TGTGCCAGCAGCTCGACAGGAACGGGGAACACTGAAGCTTTCTTT.

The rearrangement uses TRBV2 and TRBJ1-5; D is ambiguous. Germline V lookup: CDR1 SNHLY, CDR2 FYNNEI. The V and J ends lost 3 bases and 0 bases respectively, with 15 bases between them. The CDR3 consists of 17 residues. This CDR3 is CASSEWDSEYSNQPQHF. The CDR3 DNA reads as TGTGCCAGCAGTGAGTGGGATTCCGAATATAGCAATCAGCCCCAGCATTTT.

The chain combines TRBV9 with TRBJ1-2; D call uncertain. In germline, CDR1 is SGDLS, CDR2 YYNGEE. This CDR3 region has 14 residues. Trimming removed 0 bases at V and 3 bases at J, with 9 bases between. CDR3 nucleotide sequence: TGTGCCAGCAGCGTAGACGCCAGGTACTATGGCTACACCTTC. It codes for CASSVDARYYGYTF. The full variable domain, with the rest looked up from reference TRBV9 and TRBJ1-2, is DSGVTQTPKHLITATGQRVTLRCSPRSGDLSVYWYQQSLDQGLQFLIQYYNGEERAKGNILERFSAQQFPDLHSELNLSSLELGDSALYFCASSVDARYYGYTFGSGTRLTVV.